This passage covers 17 T cell receptor beta chains from one sample sequenced in a study of shared clonotypes between healthy human individuals. Repertoires were generated with immunoSEQ multiplex PCR, while TCRdb's copy carries only in-frame clones and drops some. Among more than 2,000,000 clones listed, around nine tenths were seen once. The specimen was naive CD4+ T cells sorted from blood. Subset noted: CD45RA+ positively selected. Receptors originate from a man aged 18 to 30 in good health.

J is TRBJ2-3 and V is TRBV30; D is perhaps TRBD1 (6 bases). V was trimmed by 2 bases and J by 3 bases, leaving 15 bases between them. Germline CDR1 GTSNPN, CDR2 SVGIG (reference sequence). CDR3 length equals 15 residues. As DNA, the CDR3 is TGTGCCTGGAGTTCAGGGGCCCCCACTACAGATACGCAGTATTTT. Its protein product is CAWSSGAPTTDTQYF.

The rearrangement uses TRBV5-4 and TRBJ1-2, with D tentatively TRBD1 (5 bases). CDR1 and CDR2 (germline): SGHNT, YYREEE (reference sequence). Trimming stripped 0 bases from V and 4 bases from J, with 10 bases between. The CDR3 spans 14 residues. CDR3 residues: CASSLGARAYGYTF. The CDR3 bases are TGTGCCAGCAGCTTGGGGGCCAGGGCCTATGGCTACACCTTC.

Turning to this clone: This CDR3 is also generated by other DNA sequences in the sample. The chain links TRBV4-1 to TRBJ2-3, with D uncertain. Germline CDR1 and CDR2: MGHRA and YSYEKL. V was shortened by 0 bases and J by 3 bases, with 4 bases between the two germline ends. The CDR3 consists of 13 residues. This CDR3 is CASSQEGTDTQYF. CDR3 DNA: TGCGCCAGCAGCCAAGAGGGAACAGATACGCAGTATTTT.

Comments on this clone: Other DNA sequences in this sample translate to the same CDR3. The chain employs TRBV7-9 and TRBJ1-4; TRBD1 agrees at 9 bases. From germline, CDR1 is SEHNR and CDR2 FQNEAQ (reference sequence). The CDR3 sequence is 15 residues long. Trimming at V came to 5 bases and at J to 2 bases, leaving 3 bases not matched to a gene. The CDR3 here is CASSRGQGTNEKLFF. Here the CDR3 DNA reads TGTGCCAGCAGCAGGGGACAGGGTACTAATGAAAAACTGTTTTTT.

This chain joins TRBV14 and TRBJ2-2, with a possible D match to TRBD2 (6 bases). V lost 4 bases to trimming and J lost 5 bases, with 11 bases between them. The CDR3 sequence is 14 residues long. The germline V gene encodes CDR1 SGHDN and CDR2 FVKESK. CDR3 sequence reads: CASSLRAGTGELFF. Here the CDR3 DNA reads TGTGCCAGCAGCCTTAGGGCGGGGACCGGGGAGCTGTTTTTT.

The V gene is TRBV6-1, the J gene TRBJ2-5, with D perhaps matching TRBD1 (5 bases). This CDR3 spans 13 amino acids. V dropped 7 bases and J dropped 4 bases, with 13 bases sitting between them. Germline CDR1 MNHNS, CDR2 SASEGT. CDR3 nucleotides: TGTGCCAGCAAGGCAGGGTTAAGAGAGACCCAGTACTTC. It is translated as CASKAGLRETQYF.

The rearrangement uses TRBV6-4 and TRBJ2-2, with 9 bases lining up with TRBD2. V shed 9 bases and J 1 base; nucleotides not matched to a gene: 12. The CDR3 consists of 17 residues. Germline CDR1 reads MRHNA; CDR2 reads SNTAGT. The CDR3 DNA is TGTGCCAGGGGATGGGCGGGAGGGCCCGTGAACACCGGGGAGCTGTTTTTT. Translating it yields CARGWAGGPVNTGELFF.

This sequence joins TRBV14 and TRBJ2-5; the D call may be TRBD1 or TRBD2 (5 bases each). The V gene lost 1 base and the J gene lost 4 bases, with 25 bases spanning the gap. This CDR3 is 19 amino acids long. The V gene's germline CDR1 is SGHDN and CDR2 FVKESK. CDR3 sequence (DNA): TGTGCCAGCAGCCAAGGGGGTGTTAGGGGACGGCAAACGTCAGAGACCCAGTACTTC. It encodes CASSQGGVRGRQTSETQYF.

The chain's CDR3 is CASSARQGVYYEQYF. DNA for the CDR3: TGTGCCAGCAGTGCCCGACAGGGGGTCTACTACGAGCAGTACTTC. The rearrangement uses TRBV27 and TRBJ2-7, with 9 bases identical to TRBD1. The CDR3 has 15 amino acids. V was clipped by 5 bases and J by 3 bases; unmatched bases: 8. The germline V gene has CDR1 MNHEY and CDR2 SMNVEV (reference sequence).

This clone appeared once. The gene calls are TRBV11-2 and TRBJ1-3; perhaps TRBD1 as D (5 bases). Germline V lookup: CDR1 SGHAT, CDR2 FQNNGV. The ends were cut back, 2 bases at V and 15 bases at J, with 11 bases in the middle. The CDR3 has 11 amino acids. As DNA, the CDR3 is TGTGCCAGCAGCTTACTGGGACCCCCATATTTT. It specifies CASSLLGPPYF.

V is TRBV6-6 and J is TRBJ2-5, with a weak D call TRBD1 (6 bases). V was cut by 7 bases and J by 5 bases, with 20 bases left in between. CDR1 is MNHNY and CDR2 is SVGAGI in the germline V gene (reference sequence). The CDR3 length is 15 residues. In nucleotides, the CDR3 is TGTGCCAGCACCCCACGATCAGGGGTGCGGGAGACCCAGTACTTC. Translated: CASTPRSGVRETQYF.

The chain has TRBV6-5 and TRBJ1-2, with TRBD1 identical over 8 bases. V lost 5 bases and J lost 2; bases outside the gene matches: 4. CDR1 is MNHEY, CDR2 SVGAGI, per germline. The CDR3 runs 14 residues. The CDR3 spells CASSRDRRNYGYTF. The CDR3 bases are TGTGCCAGCAGTCGGGACAGGCGGAACTATGGCTACACCTTC.

The chain couples TRBV7-3 to TRBJ2-2; D remains ambiguous. V was trimmed by 1 base and J by 2 bases, leaving 8 bases between them. Per the germline V gene, CDR1 is SGHTA and CDR2 is FQGTGA. This CDR3 contains 15 residues. For the CDR3, the DNA is TGTGCCAGCAGCTTAATGGGGTCAAACACCGGGGAGCTGTTTTTT. It specifies CASSLMGSNTGELFF. Supplemented by reference TRBV7-3 and TRBJ2-2, the full variable domain reads GAGVSQTPSNKVTEKGKYVELRCDPISGHTALYWYRQSLGQGPEFLIYFQGTGAADDSGLPNDRFFAVRPEGSVSTLKIQRTERGDSAVYLCASSLMGSNTGELFFGEGSRLTVL.

The rearrangement joins TRBV7-2 to TRBJ2-3; 15 bases line up with TRBD2. Germline V gives CDR1 SGHTA, CDR2 FQGNSA. The CDR3 loop spans 18 amino acids. V was pared by 4 bases and J by 2 bases, with 7 bases of the junction left unmatched. CDR3 coding DNA: TGTGCCAGCAGCTCCGGGACTAGCGGGAGGTTTAACACAGATACGCAGTATTTT. This sequence encodes CASSSGTSGRFNTDTQYF. Full variable domain (outside the CDR3, taken from reference TRBV7-2 and TRBJ2-3): GAGVSQSPSNKVTEKGKDVELRCDPISGHTALYWYRQSLGQGLEFLIYFQGNSAPDKSGLPSDRFSAERTGGSVSTLTIQRTQQEDSAVYLCASSSGTSGRFNTDTQYFGPGTRLTVL.

This chain links TRBV5-6 with TRBJ2-2; D is undetermined. V was clipped by 2 bases and J by 1 base, with 12 bases between them. Germline V gene data show CDR1 as SGHDT and CDR2 as YYEEEE. The CDR3 sequence is 16 residues long. The CDR3: CASSFKPLVNTGELFF. CDR3 DNA sequence: TGTGCCAGCAGCTTTAAACCCTTAGTGAACACCGGGGAGCTGTTTTTT.

The chain couples TRBV25-1 to TRBJ1-2; D might be TRBD1 (5 bases). Per germline, CDR1 MGHDK and CDR2 SYGVNS. This CDR3 region has 13 residues. Trimming took 5 bases from V and 8 from J, leaving 15 bases between them. Here the CDR3 reads CASSPREAGGYTF. CDR3 in DNA: TGTGCCAGCAGTCCCAGGGAAGCGGGAGGCTACACCTTC.

The chain employs TRBV30 and TRBJ2-5; D is uncertain. The CDR3 runs to 13 residues. Per the germline V gene, CDR1 is GTSNPN and CDR2 is SVGIG (reference sequence). V gave up 3 bases and J gave up 9 bases, with 17 bases separating them. The CDR3 is CAWSRTAPEAQYF. The CDR3 nucleotides read TGTGCCTGGAGCCGGACGGCGCCTGAGGCCCAGTACTTC.